This T cell receptor beta chain was identified during a study of blood T cell repertoires in COVID-19. The wider study: T cells, B-cell-depleted T cells, or PBMCs supplied cDNA or gDNA.

Enrolment of Seattle patients took place during active infection, and they were followed longitudinally. The V and J ends lost 9 bases and 4 bases, in that order; junction bases with no gene match: 6. The CDR3 totals 13 residues. CDR1 LGHDT and CDR2 YNNKEL come from the germline V gene (reference sequence). Methods used by the authors: Estimates of nucleated cell counts were drawn from the amplification of reference gene primers. Profiled with immunoSEQ multiplex PCR; TCRdb holds only in-frame clones, not every one. That table supplies the V and J calls and clone size; D and trimming were determined from the DNA. Among 200,000 to 300,000 clones listed, roughly 76% were seen once.

Sequenced sample: peripheral blood. The TCR comes from a woman older than 75 with COVID-19, enrolled during active disease. The chain uses TRBV3-1 (or the pseudogene TRBV3-2) and TRBJ2-7; 10 bases line up with TRBD2. CDR3 nucleotides: TGTGCCAGTCAGATGACTAGCGGGTACGAGCAGTACTTC. Translating gives CASQMTSGYEQYF.